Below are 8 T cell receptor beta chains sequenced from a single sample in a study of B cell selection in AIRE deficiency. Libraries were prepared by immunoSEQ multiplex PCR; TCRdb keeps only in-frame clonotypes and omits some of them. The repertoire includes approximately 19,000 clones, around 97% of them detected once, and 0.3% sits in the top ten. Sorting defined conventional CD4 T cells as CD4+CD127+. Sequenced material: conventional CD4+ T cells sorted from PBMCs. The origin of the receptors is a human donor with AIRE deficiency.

The CDR3 here is CASSTARAGASYNEQFF. CDR3 sequence (DNA): TGTGCCAGCTCAACGGCAAGGGCGGGAGCCTCCTACAATGAGCAGTTCTTC. The chain has TRBV18 and TRBJ2-1, with TRBD2 matching over 7 bases. This CDR3 has 17 residues. Per the germline V gene, CDR1 is KGHSH and CDR2 is LQKENI. V lost 5 bases, J lost 0 bases, and 10 bases stayed unmatched. Together with reference TRBV18 and TRBJ2-1, the CDR3 gives the full variable domain: NAGVMQNPRHLVRRRGQEARLRCSPMKGHSHVYWYRQLPEEGLKFMVYLQKENIIDESGMPKERFSAEFPKEGPSILRIQQVVRGDSAAYFCASSTARAGASYNEQFFGPGTRLTVL.

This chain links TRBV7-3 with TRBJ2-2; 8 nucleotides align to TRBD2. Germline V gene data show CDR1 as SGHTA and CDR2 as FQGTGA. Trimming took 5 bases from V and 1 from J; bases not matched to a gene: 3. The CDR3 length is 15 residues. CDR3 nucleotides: TGTGCCAGCAGCCCGACTAGCGAGAACACCGGGGAGCTGTTTTTT. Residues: CASSPTSENTGELFF.

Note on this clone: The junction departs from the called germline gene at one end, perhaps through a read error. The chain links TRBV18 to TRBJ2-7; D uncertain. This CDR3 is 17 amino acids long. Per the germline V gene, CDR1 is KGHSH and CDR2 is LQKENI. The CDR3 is CASSPGDGTWTSDEQYF. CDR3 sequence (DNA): TGTGCCAGCTCACCAGGAGACGGAACATGGACCTCCGACGAGCAGTACTTC.

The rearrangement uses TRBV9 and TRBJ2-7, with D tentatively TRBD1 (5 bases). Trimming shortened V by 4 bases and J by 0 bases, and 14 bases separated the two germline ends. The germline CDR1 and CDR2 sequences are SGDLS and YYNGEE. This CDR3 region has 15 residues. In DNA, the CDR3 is TGTGCCAGCAGCACGGACGGACACCCCTCCTACGAGCAGTACTTC. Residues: CASSTDGHPSYEQYF.

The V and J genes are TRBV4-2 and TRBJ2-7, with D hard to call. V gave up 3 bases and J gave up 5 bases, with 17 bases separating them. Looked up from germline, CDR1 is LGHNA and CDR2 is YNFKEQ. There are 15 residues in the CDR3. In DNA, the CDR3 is TGTGCCAGCAGCCACTTTAATGTAGCTTCCGACGAGCAGTACTTC. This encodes CASSHFNVASDEQYF.

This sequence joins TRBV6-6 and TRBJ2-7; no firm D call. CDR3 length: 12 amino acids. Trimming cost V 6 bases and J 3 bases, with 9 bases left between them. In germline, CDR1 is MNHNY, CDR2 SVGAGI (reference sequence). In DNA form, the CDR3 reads TGTGCCAGCAGACCAGACTTCTACGAGCAGTACTTC. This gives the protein CASRPDFYEQYF.

The DNA for the CDR3 is TGTGCCAGCAGCCTAGCGGGCGGAGGCTACGAGCAGTACTTC. This translates into CASSLAGGGYEQYF. This chain joins TRBV6-5 and TRBJ2-7, with 8 positions matching TRBD2. V gave up 6 bases and J gave up 3 bases; unmatched junction bases: 7. CDR1 is MNHEY, CDR2 SVGAGI, per germline. The CDR3 has 14 amino acids.

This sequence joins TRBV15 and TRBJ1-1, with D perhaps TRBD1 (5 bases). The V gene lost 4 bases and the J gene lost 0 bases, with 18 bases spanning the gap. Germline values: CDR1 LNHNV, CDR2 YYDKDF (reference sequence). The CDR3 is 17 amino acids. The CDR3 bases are TGTGCCACCAGCATGGATCAGGGTGCCTGGATGAACACTGAAGCTTTCTTT. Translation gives CATSMDQGAWMNTEAFF.